The clone carrying this T cell receptor (beta chain) was picked up a small number of times. This sample includes further DNA sequences coding for the same CDR3. This sample was taken from a study of shared clonotypes between healthy human individuals. Sequencing used immunoSEQ multiplex PCR; TCRdb keeps in-frame clones, though not all of them. The sample carries over a million clones, more than 75% recorded once. This CDR3 is 12 amino acids long. Germline assignment: CDR1 SGDLS and CDR2 YYNGEE. The V and J ends lost 0 bases and 8 bases, in that order; junction bases with no gene match: 1. Sequenced input: memory CD4+ T cells from PBMCs. Subset defined: CD45RA-negative fraction. The chain joins TRBV9 to TRBJ1-1, with 7 bases identical to TRBD1. The source of this sequence is a man between 18 and 29 years old in good health. Some clones in this sample may be carry-over from other donors' samples. CDR3 loop: CASSVDRGEAFF. CDR3 nucleotides: TGTGCCAGCAGCGTAGACAGGGGAGAAGCTTTCTTT.